Below, 5 T cell receptor beta chains from the same sample are listed, as sequenced in a study of beta chain features in type 1 diabetes. The sequenced template was cDNA made from the entire isolated RNA. The protocol was immunoSEQ multiplex PCR, while the TCRdb copy is restricted to in-frame clones and leaves out a portion. The profile covers around 200,000 clones, with approximately 13% appearing a single time and approximately 0.62% taken by the ten largest. The sample comprised central memory CD4+ T cells from blood. Receptor source: a woman aged 18-30 years in good health.

This clone has only a few counts. CDR3 region: CASSSQGPEDEQYF. The CDR3, as DNA: TGTGCCAGCAGCTCACAGGGGCCAGAGGACGAGCAGTACTTC. The rearrangement uses TRBV7-9 and TRBJ2-7; 7 bases align to TRBD1. In germline, CDR1 is SEHNR, CDR2 FQNEAQ (reference sequence). The J segment lost 5 bases and the V segment lost 4 bases, leaving 8 bases of the junction unmatched. The CDR3 extends over 14 amino acids.

The DNA of the CDR3 is TGTGCCAGCAGCCTAGGACAGGCCCTGGTTGCCACCTTC. This gives the protein CASSLGQALVATF. The rearrangement joins TRBV28 to TRBJ1-2; 7 nucleotides match TRBD1. Germline-derived CDR1 and CDR2 are MDHEN and SYDVKM. V shed 6 bases, J shed 13 bases, and the junction held 14 bases outside the gene matches. This CDR3 region has 13 residues.

This clone was recorded a few times. V is TRBV7-9 and J is TRBJ1-2; D perhaps matches TRBD1 (5 bases). The CDR3 has 12 amino acids. CDR1 is SEHNR and CDR2 is FQNEAQ in the germline V gene (reference sequence). Trimming left V 7 bases short and J 6 bases short, with 12 bases between. The CDR3 protein is CASTLRGDGYTF. The CDR3 DNA reads TGTGCCAGCACCCTGCGGGGGGATGGCTACACCTTC.

The V gene is TRBV9, the J gene TRBJ1-2; TRBD1 aligns across 7 bases. V was clipped by 4 bases and J by 7 bases; unmatched bases: 10. This CDR3 region has 14 residues. Germline V gene lookup returns CDR1 SGDLS and CDR2 YYNGEE. The CDR3 DNA follows: TGTGCCAGCAGCTCAGATTACAGGGGCGGTGGCTACACCTTC. Its translation: CASSSDYRGGGYTF.

This clone was found once. The V call is TRBV5-4, the J call TRBJ2-1; D is unresolved. V was clipped by 3 bases and J by 4 bases, with 8 bases between them. The CDR3 consists of 13 residues. CDR1 is SGHNT and CDR2 is YYREEE in the germline V gene (reference sequence). CDR3 loop: CASSSTYYNEQFF. In DNA, the CDR3 is TGTGCCAGCAGCTCCACCTATTACAATGAGCAGTTCTTC.